The 23 T cell receptor beta chains reported below all come from one sample, sequenced in a study of cytomegalovirus exposure and HLA in healthy donors. Measured with immunoSEQ multiplex PCR; TCRdb has only the in-frame clones, and not every one. The table records tens of thousands of clones, around 96% of them present only once. Sequenced: PBMCs. These TCRs come from a man younger than 35 in good health and CMV-seropositive.

V gene TRBV4-1 combines with J gene TRBJ2-5; 13 bases match TRBD2. Unmatched junction bases numbered 4, after V lost 4 bases and J lost 5 bases. Germline CDR1 MGHRA, CDR2 YSYEKL. This CDR3 has 15 residues. This chain's CDR3 is CASSRTGLAGETQYF. CDR3 nucleotide sequence: TGCGCCAGCAGCCGAACGGGACTAGCGGGGGAGACCCAGTACTTC.

This clone was found once. The J gene is TRBJ2-2, the V gene TRBV28; 7 bases align to TRBD1. Germline-derived CDR1 and CDR2 are MDHEN and SYDVKM. CDR3 length: 17 amino acids. The junction had 12 bases not matched to a gene; V was cut back by 4 bases and J by 4 bases. The CDR3 here is CASSSAWGQTPTGELFF. For the CDR3, the DNA is TGTGCCAGCAGTTCAGCATGGGGACAGACCCCCACCGGGGAGCTGTTTTTT.

The chain employs TRBV9 and TRBJ2-1, with D maybe TRBD2 (5 bases). Deletions cut 5 bases from V and 3 bases from J, with 21 bases between. Germline V gene data show CDR1 as SGDLS and CDR2 as YYNGEE. The CDR3 covers 17 residues. The CDR3: CASSASLLGRVYNEQFF. CDR3 DNA: TGTGCCAGCAGTGCCAGCCTACTAGGCCGCGTCTACAATGAGCAGTTCTTC.

V gene TRBV30 combines with J gene TRBJ1-2, with TRBD1 as a possible D gene (6 bases). Germline V CDR1 and CDR2: GTSNPN, SVGIG (reference sequence). Between the trimmed V and J ends, which lost 4 bases and 3 bases, there was a span of 12 bases. This CDR3 has 13 residues. The CDR3 coding sequence is TGTGCCTGGAATTCGGACAGAGACTATGGCTACACCTTC. Amino acids: CAWNSDRDYGYTF.

The chain carries TRBV4-1 and TRBJ2-3; 8 bases align to TRBD1. The V gene end was trimmed by 6 bases and the J gene end by 2 bases; junction bases not matched to a gene: 10. Looked up from germline, CDR1 is MGHRA and CDR2 is YSYEKL. The CDR3 extends over 16 amino acids. Here the CDR3 reads CASRRMGQAVTDTQYF. In DNA form, the CDR3 reads TGCGCCAGCAGGCGGATGGGACAGGCCGTCACAGATACGCAGTATTTT.

The chain uses TRBV6-6 and TRBJ2-7; D perhaps matches TRBD1 (7 bases). The CDR3 spans 15 residues. The germline CDR1 and CDR2 sequences are MNHNY and SVGAGI (reference sequence). Trimming cost V 4 bases and J 4 bases, with 17 bases left between them. Written as DNA, the CDR3 is TGTGCCAGCAGTTTGCGAAGGGGGCGGGATTACGAGCAGTACTTC. Protein product: CASSLRRGRDYEQYF.

The chain's CDR3 is CASSSWTGVGDTQYF. In DNA form, the CDR3 reads TGCGCCAGCAGCTCCTGGACAGGGGTGGGAGATACGCAGTATTTT. The chain has TRBV5-1 and TRBJ2-3; 9 bases align to TRBD1. The CDR3 spans 15 residues. From germline, CDR1 is SGHRS and CDR2 YFSETQ. Unmatched junction bases numbered 7, after V lost 3 bases and J lost 5 bases.

V and J are TRBV5-1 and TRBJ2-1, with a weak D call TRBD2 (6 bases). V was clipped by 0 bases and J by 8 bases, with 9 bases between them. The germline V gene encodes CDR1 SGHRS and CDR2 YFSETQ. The CDR3 consists of 13 residues. In nucleotides, the CDR3 is TGCGCCAGCAGCTTGGCAGCGGGTTATGAGCAGTTCTTC. Amino acids: CASSLAAGYEQFF.

This chain joins TRBV29-1 and TRBJ2-1; D unclear. CDR1 SQVTM and CDR2 ANQGSEA come from the germline V gene. The CDR3 covers 13 residues. Trimming removed 4 bases from V and 6 bases from J, with 13 bases in between. The CDR3 loop reads CSVARDRGNEQFF. DNA for the CDR3: TGCAGCGTTGCGCGAGACCGAGGCAATGAGCAGTTCTTC.

This clone has only one observation. The chain links TRBV11-2 to TRBJ2-7; D is undetermined. Trimming shortened V by 1 base and J by 0 bases, and 7 bases separated the two germline ends. Germline assignment: CDR1 SGHAT and CDR2 FQNNGV. The length of the CDR3 is 14 residues. The CDR3 coding sequence is TGTGCCAGCAGCTTAGCCGATAGCTCCTACGAGCAGTACTTC. Translation gives CASSLADSSYEQYF.

The CDR3 nucleotides are TGCAGTGCTAGAGATCAGGACGAGCAGTACTTC. Protein sequence: CSARDQDEQYF. The V call is TRBV20-1, the J call TRBJ2-7; D is unresolved. The CDR3 is 11 amino acids. The germline gives CDR1 DFQATT, CDR2 SNEGSKA (reference sequence). V was trimmed by 0 bases and J by 5 bases, leaving 5 bases between them.

The chain links TRBV7-4 to TRBJ1-4; perhaps TRBD1 as D (5 bases). Germline CDR1 reads SGHVT; CDR2 reads SQSDAQ. V was cut by 2 bases and J by 2 bases, with 21 bases left in between. The CDR3 contains 19 residues. The chain's CDR3 is CASSLSLRNAGVTNEKLFF. The CDR3 nucleotides are TGTGCCAGCAGCTTATCCCTAAGAAATGCGGGGGTGACTAATGAAAAACTGTTTTTT.

The rearrangement uses TRBV4-1 and TRBJ2-1; a possible D gene is TRBD2 (6 bases). The germline V gene has CDR1 MGHRA and CDR2 YSYEKL. This CDR3 is built from 15 residues. Trimming removed 0 bases from V and 3 bases from J, with 9 bases in between. DNA for the CDR3: TGCGCCAGCAGCCAAGATTCGGGGGTCTACAATGAGCAGTTCTTC. It is translated as CASSQDSGVYNEQFF.

There are a few counts of this clone. V gene TRBV28 combines with J gene TRBJ2-7, with TRBD2 matching 8 bases. This CDR3 has 14 amino acids. CDR1 and CDR2 (germline): MDHEN, SYDVKM. The V gene end was trimmed by 5 bases and the J gene end by 4 bases; junction bases not matched to a gene: 7. The CDR3 is CASSRLATQYEQYF. The CDR3 DNA reads as TGTGCCAGCAGTAGACTAGCGACGCAATACGAGCAGTACTTC.

V is TRBV19 and J is TRBJ2-7, with unresolved D. The CDR3 has 13 residues. Trimming left V 5 bases short and J 0 bases short, with 8 bases between. In germline, CDR1 is LNHDA, CDR2 SQIVND (reference sequence). CDR3 in amino acids: CASSESSSYEQYF. The CDR3 coding sequence is TGTGCCAGTAGTGAGAGTTCCTCCTACGAGCAGTACTTC.

The CDR3 nucleotides read TGTGCCACCTCCGGGACTAGCGGGAGATCGTCCTACGAGCAGTACTTC. This sequence encodes CATSGTSGRSSYEQYF. The chain combines TRBV10-3 with TRBJ2-7, with 14 bases identical to TRBD2. Looked up from germline, CDR1 is ENHRY and CDR2 is SYGVKD. V dropped 10 bases and J dropped 1; count of bases not matched to a gene: 9. The CDR3 has 16 residues.

The DNA for the CDR3 is TGCGCCAGCAGCAAGGAGCGACTCTCTGGAAACACCATATATTTT. The encoded protein is CASSKERLSGNTIYF. The V and J genes are TRBV5-1 and TRBJ1-3; D gene unclear. The germline V and J ends were trimmed by 4 bases and 0 bases, with 11 bases remaining between them. CDR1 and CDR2 from the germline V gene are SGHRS and YFSETQ. The length of the CDR3 is 15 residues.

The V and J genes are TRBV29-1 and TRBJ1-2; a weak D match, TRBD1 (6 bases). The CDR3 consists of 14 residues. The germline V and J ends were trimmed by 4 bases and 3 bases, with 15 bases remaining between them. Looked up from germline, CDR1 is SQVTM and CDR2 is ANQGSEA. CDR3 in amino acids: CSVVLSGADYGYTF. The CDR3 bases are TGCAGCGTTGTTCTTTCAGGGGCCGACTATGGCTACACCTTC.

Written as DNA, the CDR3 is TGTGCCAGCAGCTTTGGGACTAGCCTGTACCAAGAGACCCAGTACTTC. It specifies CASSFGTSLYQETQYF. The chain has TRBV5-4 and TRBJ2-5; 9 bases map to TRBD2. CDR3 length: 16 amino acids. The V and J ends lost 2 bases and 0 bases, in that order; junction bases with no gene match: 5. Germline V CDR1 and CDR2: SGHNT, YYREEE (reference sequence).

This rearrangement joins TRBV15 to TRBJ2-7; D is undetermined. Germline values: CDR1 LNHNV, CDR2 YYDKDF (reference sequence). The CDR3 consists of 14 residues. Between the trimmed V and J ends, which lost 3 bases and 3 bases, there was a span of 12 bases. CDR3 sequence (DNA): TGTGCCACCAGCAGGAGTTTTTCTTACTACGAGCAGTACTTC. It encodes CATSRSFSYYEQYF.

This chain joins TRBV6-1 and TRBJ1-5; D not resolved. The CDR3 contains 14 residues. CDR1 and CDR2 (germline): MNHNS, SASEGT. The germline V and J ends were trimmed by 7 bases and 1 base, with 11 bases remaining between them. The CDR3 reads CASMRSASNQPQHF. CDR3 sequence (DNA): TGTGCCAGCATGAGATCCGCCAGCAATCAGCCCCAGCATTTT.

The V gene is TRBV4-1, the J gene TRBJ1-1; D remains ambiguous. The CDR3 covers 13 residues. Trimming removed 0 bases at V and 7 bases at J, with 9 bases between. CDR1 is MGHRA, CDR2 YSYEKL, per germline. The CDR3 loop reads CASSQDWSGEAFF. In DNA form, the CDR3 reads TGCGCCAGCAGCCAAGATTGGTCAGGTGAAGCTTTCTTT.

The gene calls are TRBV20-1 and TRBJ1-1, with 7 bases that match TRBD1. V shed 2 bases, J shed 13 bases, and the junction held 7 bases outside the gene matches. Germline loops: CDR1 DFQATT, CDR2 SNEGSKA (reference sequence). The CDR3 covers 11 residues. CDR3 nucleotide sequence: TGCAGTGCTAGACAGGGGGGACAGCATTTCTTT. Amino acids: CSARQGGQHFF.